Listed here is a single TCR beta chain. Its recognized antigen is unknown. No much larger clone is present one base from it, and per-base qualities are unavailable. The entry originates in a study of OX40 agonist ivuxolimab in advanced cancers. With regard to the full study: Ivuxolimab was an agonistic, fully human IgG2 monoclonal antibody directed against OX40 (CD134), a costimulatory receptor. Intravenous ivuxolimab was administered to patients every 2 weeks at six dose levels: 0.01, 0.1, 0.3, 1.5, 3 and 10 mg/kg. Of the roughly 53 patients in dose escalation, around 20 had hepatocellular carcinoma, about 15 had melanoma, 9 had renal cell carcinoma and 9 had head and neck cancer. A male proportion of 70% to 90% and a mean age of 60 years, ranging from roughly 23 to 80, were recorded for the dose-escalation cohort. Patients were allowed to have had prior anti-PD-1, anti-PD-L1 or anti-CTLA-4 therapy, and 40% to 45% of the dose-escalation patients had been treated with checkpoint inhibitors. Partial responses occurred in three dose-escalation patients: two with cutaneous melanoma and one with hepatocellular carcinoma. The purpose of peripheral TCRbeta sequencing was to test whether ivuxolimab changed TCR sequence diversity and led to clonal T-cell expansion. The paper reports the monotherapy dose-escalation portion (N ≈ 52 patients) of the phase I ivuxolimab trial. Findings and caveats that apply to the study as a whole: Low levels of normalized T-cell clonal expansion were also shown by some nonresponding patients. On average, CD8+ T cells showed more expanded clones than CD4+ T cells after ivuxolimab. Antigen specificity was not determined for the clonally expanded peripheral T cells. At doses of 0.1 to 3.0 mg/kg, clonal expansion of both CD4+ and CD8+ T cells in blood was seen between baseline and week 6. Partial responders in the 0.1-3.0 mg/kg groups had among the lowest normalized peripheral clonal expansion, especially among CD8+ T cells.

The trial excluded patients who had a history of autoimmune disease or were on systemic immunosuppression. Peripheral blood for TCR sequencing was collected from all dose cohorts at baseline, on cycle 4 day 1, and on cycle 7 day 1. Samples were obtained from an open-label, multicenter, first-in-human phase I dose-escalation trial of ivuxolimab. Adults with locally advanced or metastatic melanoma, renal cell carcinoma, hepatocellular carcinoma or head and neck squamous cell carcinoma were enrolled in the trial. Before TCR sequencing, CD4+ and CD8+ T cells were separately sorted from peripheral blood. In the germline V gene (reference sequence), CDR1 corresponds to WNHNN and CDR2 to SYGVQD. The germline V end is reduced by 3 bases and the J end by 10 bases; junction bases left unmatched: 12. Spanning cysteine to phenylalanine, the CDR3 consists of 17 amino acids. CDR3 DNA is the only sequence kept; it has 51 bases, read in frame from the first base.

For sequencing of the TCRbeta CDR3 region, genomic DNA was extracted from the sorted cells. TCRbeta CDR3 regions were sequenced using the immunoSEQ Assay. Here the immuneACCESS table is served through TCRdb, limited to in-frame sequences with V and J called. Missing clones are a known gap in these copies; in checked studies unresolved V genes cover under half, and the rest lacks a known reason. In this sample the table shows tens of thousands of clones, over 60% of which occur a single time. About 15% of the sample is held by the ten biggest clonotypes. The sequence joins TRBV10-1 to TRBJ1-6, with 10 central nucleotides matching TRBD1. This clonotype was obtained from an adult with an advanced solid tumor such as melanoma, head and neck, liver or kidney cancer. This sample comprised CD4+ or CD8+ T cells sorted from blood, obtained in a trial of the OX40 agonist ivuxolimab. At the DNA level, the sequence is TGCGCCAGCAGTGAATCGAAAATGGGGACAGGGGTCTCACCCCTCCACTTT. Its translation is CASSESKMGTGVSPLHF.